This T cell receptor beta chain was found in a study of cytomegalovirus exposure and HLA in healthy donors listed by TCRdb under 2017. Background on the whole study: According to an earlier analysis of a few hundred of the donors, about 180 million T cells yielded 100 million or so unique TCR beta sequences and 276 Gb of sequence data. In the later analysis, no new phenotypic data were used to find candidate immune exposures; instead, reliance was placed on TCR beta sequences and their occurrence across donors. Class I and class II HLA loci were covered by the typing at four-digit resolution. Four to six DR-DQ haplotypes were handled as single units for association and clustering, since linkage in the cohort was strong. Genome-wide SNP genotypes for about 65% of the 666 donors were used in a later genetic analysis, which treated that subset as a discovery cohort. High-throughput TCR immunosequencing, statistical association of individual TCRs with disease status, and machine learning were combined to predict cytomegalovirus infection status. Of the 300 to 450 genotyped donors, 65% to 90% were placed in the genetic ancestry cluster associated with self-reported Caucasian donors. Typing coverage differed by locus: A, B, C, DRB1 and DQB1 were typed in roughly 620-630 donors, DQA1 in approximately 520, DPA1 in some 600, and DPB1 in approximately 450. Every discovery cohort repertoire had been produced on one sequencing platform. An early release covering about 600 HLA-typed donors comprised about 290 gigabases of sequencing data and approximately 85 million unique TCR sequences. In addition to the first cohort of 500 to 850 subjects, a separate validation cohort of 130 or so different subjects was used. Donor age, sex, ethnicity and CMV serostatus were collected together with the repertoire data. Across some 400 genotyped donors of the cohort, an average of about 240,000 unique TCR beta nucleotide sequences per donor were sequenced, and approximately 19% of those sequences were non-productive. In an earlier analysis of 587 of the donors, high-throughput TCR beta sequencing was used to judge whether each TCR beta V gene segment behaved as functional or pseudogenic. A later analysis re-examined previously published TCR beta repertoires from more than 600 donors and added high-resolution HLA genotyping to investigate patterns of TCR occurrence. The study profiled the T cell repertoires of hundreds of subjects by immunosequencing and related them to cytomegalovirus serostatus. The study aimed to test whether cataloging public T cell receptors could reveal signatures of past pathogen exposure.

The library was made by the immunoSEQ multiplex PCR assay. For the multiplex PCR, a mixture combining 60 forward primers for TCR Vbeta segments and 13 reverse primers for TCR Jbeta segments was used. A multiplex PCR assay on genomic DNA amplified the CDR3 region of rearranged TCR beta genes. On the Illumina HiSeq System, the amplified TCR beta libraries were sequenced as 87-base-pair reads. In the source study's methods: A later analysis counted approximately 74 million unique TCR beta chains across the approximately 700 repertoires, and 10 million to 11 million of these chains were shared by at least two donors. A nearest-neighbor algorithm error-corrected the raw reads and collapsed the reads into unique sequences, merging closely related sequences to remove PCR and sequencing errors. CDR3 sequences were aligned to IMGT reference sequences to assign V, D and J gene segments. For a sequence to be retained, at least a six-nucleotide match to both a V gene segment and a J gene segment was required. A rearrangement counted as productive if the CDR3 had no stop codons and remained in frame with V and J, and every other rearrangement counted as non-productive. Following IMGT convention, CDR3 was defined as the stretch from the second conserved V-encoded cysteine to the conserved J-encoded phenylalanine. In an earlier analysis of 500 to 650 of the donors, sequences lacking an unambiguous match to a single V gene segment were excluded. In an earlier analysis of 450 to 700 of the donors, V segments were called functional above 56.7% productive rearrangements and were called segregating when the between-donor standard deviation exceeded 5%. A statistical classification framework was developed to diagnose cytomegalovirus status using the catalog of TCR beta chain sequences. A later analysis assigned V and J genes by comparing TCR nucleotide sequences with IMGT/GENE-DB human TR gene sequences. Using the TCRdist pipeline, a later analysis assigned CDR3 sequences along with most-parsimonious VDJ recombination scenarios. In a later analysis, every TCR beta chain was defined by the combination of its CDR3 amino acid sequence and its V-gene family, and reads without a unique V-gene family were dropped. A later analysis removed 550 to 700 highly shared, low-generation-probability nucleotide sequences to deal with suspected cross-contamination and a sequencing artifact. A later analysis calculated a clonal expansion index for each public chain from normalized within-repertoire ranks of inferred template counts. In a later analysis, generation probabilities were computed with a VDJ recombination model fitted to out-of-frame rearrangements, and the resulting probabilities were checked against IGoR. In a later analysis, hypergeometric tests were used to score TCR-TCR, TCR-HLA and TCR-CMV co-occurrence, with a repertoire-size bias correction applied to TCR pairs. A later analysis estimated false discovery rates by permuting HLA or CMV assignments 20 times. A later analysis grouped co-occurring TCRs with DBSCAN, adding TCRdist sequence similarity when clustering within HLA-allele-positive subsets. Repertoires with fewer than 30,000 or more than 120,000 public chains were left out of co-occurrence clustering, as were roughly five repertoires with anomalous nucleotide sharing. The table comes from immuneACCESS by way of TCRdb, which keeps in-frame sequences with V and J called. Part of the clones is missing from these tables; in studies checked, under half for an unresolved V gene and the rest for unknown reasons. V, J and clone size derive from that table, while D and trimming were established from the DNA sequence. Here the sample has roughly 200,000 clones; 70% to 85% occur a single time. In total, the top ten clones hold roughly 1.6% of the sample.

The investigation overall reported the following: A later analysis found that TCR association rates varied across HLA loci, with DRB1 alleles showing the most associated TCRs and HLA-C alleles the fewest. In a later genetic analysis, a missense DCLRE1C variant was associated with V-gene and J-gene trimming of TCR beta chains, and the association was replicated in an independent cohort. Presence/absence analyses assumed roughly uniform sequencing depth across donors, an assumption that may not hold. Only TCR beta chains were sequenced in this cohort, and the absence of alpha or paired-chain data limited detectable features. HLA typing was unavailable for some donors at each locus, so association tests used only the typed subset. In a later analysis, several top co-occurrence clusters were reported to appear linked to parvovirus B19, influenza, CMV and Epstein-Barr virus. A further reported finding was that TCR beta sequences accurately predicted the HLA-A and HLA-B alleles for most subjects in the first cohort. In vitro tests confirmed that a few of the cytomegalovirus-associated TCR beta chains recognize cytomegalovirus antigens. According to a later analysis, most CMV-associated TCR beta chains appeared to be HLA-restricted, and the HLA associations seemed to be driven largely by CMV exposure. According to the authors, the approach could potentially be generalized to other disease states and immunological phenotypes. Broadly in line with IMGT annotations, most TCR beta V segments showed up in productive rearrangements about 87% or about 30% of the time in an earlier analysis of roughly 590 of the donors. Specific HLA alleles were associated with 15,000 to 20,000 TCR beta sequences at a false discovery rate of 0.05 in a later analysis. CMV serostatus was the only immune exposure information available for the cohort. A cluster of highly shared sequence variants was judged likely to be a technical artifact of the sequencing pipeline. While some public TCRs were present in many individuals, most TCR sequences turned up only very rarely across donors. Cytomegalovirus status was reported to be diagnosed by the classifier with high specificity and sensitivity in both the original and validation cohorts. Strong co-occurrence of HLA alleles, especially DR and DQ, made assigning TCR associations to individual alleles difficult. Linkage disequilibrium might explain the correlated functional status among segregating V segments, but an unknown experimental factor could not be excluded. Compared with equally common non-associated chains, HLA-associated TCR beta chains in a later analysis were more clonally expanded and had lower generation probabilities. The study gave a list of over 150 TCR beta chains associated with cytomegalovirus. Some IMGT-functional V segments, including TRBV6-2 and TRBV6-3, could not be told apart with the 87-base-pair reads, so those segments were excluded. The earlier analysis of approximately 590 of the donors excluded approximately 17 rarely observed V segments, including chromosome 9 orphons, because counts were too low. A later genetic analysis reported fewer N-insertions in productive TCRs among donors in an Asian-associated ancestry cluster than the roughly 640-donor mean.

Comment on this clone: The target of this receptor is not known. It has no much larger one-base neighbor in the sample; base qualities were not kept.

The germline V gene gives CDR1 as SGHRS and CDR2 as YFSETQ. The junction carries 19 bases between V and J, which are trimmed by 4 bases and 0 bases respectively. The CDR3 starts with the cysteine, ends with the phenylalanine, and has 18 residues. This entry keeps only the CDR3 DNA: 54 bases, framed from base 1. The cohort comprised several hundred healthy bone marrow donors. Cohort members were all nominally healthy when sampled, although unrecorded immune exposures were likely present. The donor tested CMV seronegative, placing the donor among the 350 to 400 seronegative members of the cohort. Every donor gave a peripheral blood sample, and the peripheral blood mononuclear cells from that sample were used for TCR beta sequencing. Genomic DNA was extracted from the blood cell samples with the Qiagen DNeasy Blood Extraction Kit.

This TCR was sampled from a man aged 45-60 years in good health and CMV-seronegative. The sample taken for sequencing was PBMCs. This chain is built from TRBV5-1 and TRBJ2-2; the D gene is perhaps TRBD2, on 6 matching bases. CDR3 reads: CASSLRQDSGTNTGELFF. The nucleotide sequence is TGCGCCAGCAGCCTACGTCAAGATAGCGGAACGAACACCGGGGAGCTGTTTTTT.